The T cell receptor (beta chain) under discussion was sequenced for a study of blood T cell repertoires in COVID-19. Study-level background: Spain, Italy and the United States supplied samples that represented acute and convalescent COVID-19. The analysed material was cDNA or gDNA that came from T cells, B-cell-depleted T cells, or PBMCs.

Profiled with immunoSEQ multiplex PCR; TCRdb holds only in-frame clones, not every one. Of roughly 160,000 clones listed, around 85% were seen once; the top ten hold about 8.2%. Comments on this clone: The same CDR3 arises from other DNA sequences in this sample as well.

CDR1 is KGHSH and CDR2 is LQKENI in the germline V gene. CDR3 length equals 13 residues. The germline V and J ends were trimmed by 2 bases and 3 bases, with 7 bases remaining between them. The clonotype comes from a man aged 60 to 69 with acute or convalescent COVID-19. The sample consisted of peripheral blood. This chain joins TRBV18 and TRBJ1-2, with TRBD1 as a possible D gene (5 bases). The CDR3 loop reads CASSPSRDYGYTF. For the CDR3, the DNA is TGTGCCAGCTCACCAAGCAGGGACTATGGCTACACCTTC.